The entry that follows covers one T cell receptor (beta chain) sequence. The antigen is undetermined. V shed 5 bases, J shed 7 bases, and the junction held 15 bases outside the gene matches. The CDR3 is 18 amino acids. The germline V gene has CDR1 SGHAT and CDR2 FQDESV (reference sequence). Molecular-barcoded quantitative 5'-RACE produced these TCR beta libraries. TCRdb reprocessed the 5' RACE reads with MiXCR, giving one entry per CDR3 protein. The sample has about 500,000 distinct CDR3 sequences, 12% seen once; the top ten hold approximately 6.3%. This entry is derived from a study of CD8 T cells in ankylosing spondylitis. General study findings and limits: Researchers report that disease-linked clones proved CD8+ and relatively rare in peripheral blood. Previously reported in reactive arthritis synovial fluid and blood were some of the motif variants. Roughly eight highly homologous variants made up a TCR beta motif, and this motif appeared characteristic of ankylosing spondylitis blood.

Sequences were obtained from blood, either unsorted or a sorted T cell fraction (not recorded which). The genes are TRBV11-1 and TRBJ1-3; 12 bases are a match to TRBD1. The TCR was taken from a male donor with ankylosing spondylitis. CDR3 coding DNA: TGTGCCAGCAGCCCTAAATCCGGGACAGGGGGCTCGGGGAACACCATATATTTT. It specifies CASSPKSGTGGSGNTIYF.